These T cell receptor beta chains were read from a single sample in a study of naive and memory T cell subsets. TCRdb passed the UMI-ligation and nested PCR reads through MiXCR, listing each CDR3 protein once. The sample holds over 65,000 distinct CDR3 sequences, 9% seen once. The sample comprised naive CD8+ T cells from blood. The receptors were gathered from a human donor in good health. The CDR3 runs from the conserved cysteine through the conserved F or W. A D gene is named only where the DNA matches it firmly. Clone sizes are given selectively: once, few, many, or a class where the clone is expanded.

cdr3_nt cdr3_aa clone_size d_call cdr3_length j_call v_call
TGCAGTGCTAGAGGACGTAGGAGCGGCAATGAGCAGTTCTTC CSARGRRSGNEQFF few . 14 TRBJ2-1 TRBV20-1
TGCAGCGTTGAAGGGCGGGAGCGCACAGATACGCAGTATTTT CSVEGRERTDTQYF . TRBD2 14 TRBJ2-3 TRBV29-1
TGTGCCAGCAGTTTTGGGATTGGGAAAAACATTCAGTACTTC CASSFGIGKNIQYF few . 14 TRBJ2-4 TRBV28
TGTGCCAGCAGGCCAGGGGAAGGGGATTTTGAAAAACTGTTTTTT CASRPGEGDFEKLFF few . 15 TRBJ1-4 TRBV7-9
TGTGCCAGCTCCGCTGGGGCTAGCGGGGCAAGGGGGCAGTTCTTC CASSAGASGARGQFF many TRBD2 15 TRBJ2-1 TRBV12-3/TRBV12-4
TGTGCCAGCAGCTTCATGGAGGGCTACGAGCAGTACTTC CASSFMEGYEQYF few . 13 TRBJ2-7 TRBV5-6
TGTGCCAGCAGCTTGGCCCCACCCGACTCAGTTTTCTATGGCTACACCTTC CASSLAPPDSVFYGYTF few . 17 TRBJ1-2 TRBV5-6
TGTGCCAGCACAGGGGGCACTGAAGCTTTCTTT CASTGGTEAFF many TRBD1 11 TRBJ1-1 TRBV12-3/TRBV12-4
TGCGCCAGCAGCCAAGCCGGGACTTCTAATAATGAAAAACTGTTTTTT CASSQAGTSNNEKLFF few . 16 TRBJ1-4 TRBV4-1
TGTGCCACCAGTGATGTGGGACAGGGTATCAGGGAGCTGTTTTTT CATSDVGQGIRELFF . TRBD1 15 TRBJ2-2 TRBV24-1
TGCAGCGTTGAAGTGCCGAGTCAGTCCTACGAGCAGTACTTC CSVEVPSQSYEQYF few . 14 TRBJ2-7 TRBV29-1
TGTGCCTGGAGTTTCGGCCCCCGGGAGCAGTACTTC CAWSFGPREQYF . . 12 TRBJ2-7 TRBV30
TGTGCCAGCAGTGAACACCAGAATCAGCCCCAGCATTTT CASSEHQNQPQHF many . 13 TRBJ1-5 TRBV2
TGTGCCAGCAGCCTCGACCTCTACAATGAGCAGTTCTTC CASSLDLYNEQFF many . 13 TRBJ2-1 TRBV11-3
TGTGCCAGCAGAAAAATTCCGGGACAGTACTCCTACGAGCAGTACTTC CASRKIPGQYSYEQYF many TRBD1 16 TRBJ2-7 TRBV7-9
TGTGCCAGCAGCCCTCCCGGGATCACTGCCACTGAAGCTTTCTTT CASSPPGITATEAFF few . 15 TRBJ1-1 TRBV27
TGCGCCAGCAGCCAAGACGACAGCTACTACGAGCAGTACTTC CASSQDDSYYEQYF few . 14 TRBJ2-7 TRBV4-1
TGCAGCGTTGCCGAGGGTCCGGTAGCTTTCTTT CSVAEGPVAFF . . 11 TRBJ1-1 TRBV29-1
TGTGCCAGCAGACAAGACAGGGGAATCGGCACAGATACGCAGTATTTT CASRQDRGIGTDTQYF . TRBD1 16 TRBJ2-3 TRBV7-9
TGCGCCAGCAGCCACGCAATTAGACTGAGTACTAGCACAGATACGCAGTATTTT CASSHAIRLSTSTDTQYF many . 18 TRBJ2-3 TRBV4-1
TGTGCCAGCAGCACCGGGGTCTTACAGACCCAGTACTTC CASSTGVLQTQYF . . 13 TRBJ2-5 TRBV7-6
TGCAGCGTTGAAGATCCGAGGGGGAGCTCCTACGAGCAGTACTTC CSVEDPRGSSYEQYF . . 15 TRBJ2-7 TRBV29-1
TGCAGTGCTAGAGAGGAGGCGGGAGTACGCGCAGATACGCAGTATTTT CSAREEAGVRADTQYF many TRBD2 16 TRBJ2-3 TRBV20-1
TGTGCCAGCAGTCCATACCCGGACCTAAATCAGCCCCAGCATTTT CASSPYPDLNQPQHF many . 15 TRBJ1-5 TRBV27
TGTGCCAGCAGTTCCCGGACTAGCGGGCACTACAATGAGCAGTTCTTC CASSSRTSGHYNEQFF few TRBD2 16 TRBJ2-1 TRBV12-3/TRBV12-4
TGTGCCAGCAGCTCGGGACAGACACCCTACGAGCAGTACTTC CASSSGQTPYEQYF few TRBD1 14 TRBJ2-7 TRBV7-9
TGTGCCAGCAGTTTTTCCCTAGCGGGAGTCCACTACGAGCAGTACTTC CASSFSLAGVHYEQYF . TRBD2 16 TRBJ2-7 TRBV27
TGTGCTAGTGGTTTTTACGAGCAGTACTTC CASGFYEQYF many . 10 TRBJ2-7 TRBV12-5
TGTGCCAGCACCCCAGACAGGTGGAGCTACACCTTC CASTPDRWSYTF few . 12 TRBJ1-2 TRBV6-1
TGTGCCAGCAGCTTTGGGACAGGAGCGAATGAGCAGTTCTTC CASSFGTGANEQFF . TRBD1 14 TRBJ2-1 TRBV7-6
TGTGCCAGCAGTTACTCCCTCTACAAAGAGCGGGTCTCTGGAAACACCATATATTTT CASSYSLYKERVSGNTIYF many . 19 TRBJ1-3 TRBV6-6
TGTGCCAGCAGATTCCTGACTAGTACCGGAACAGATACGCAGTATTTT CASRFLTSTGTDTQYF . . 16 TRBJ2-3 TRBV6-5
TGTGCCAGCAGCCACGGACAGGGGACCACTGAAGCTTTCTTT CASSHGQGTTEAFF . TRBD1 14 TRBJ1-1 TRBV5-4